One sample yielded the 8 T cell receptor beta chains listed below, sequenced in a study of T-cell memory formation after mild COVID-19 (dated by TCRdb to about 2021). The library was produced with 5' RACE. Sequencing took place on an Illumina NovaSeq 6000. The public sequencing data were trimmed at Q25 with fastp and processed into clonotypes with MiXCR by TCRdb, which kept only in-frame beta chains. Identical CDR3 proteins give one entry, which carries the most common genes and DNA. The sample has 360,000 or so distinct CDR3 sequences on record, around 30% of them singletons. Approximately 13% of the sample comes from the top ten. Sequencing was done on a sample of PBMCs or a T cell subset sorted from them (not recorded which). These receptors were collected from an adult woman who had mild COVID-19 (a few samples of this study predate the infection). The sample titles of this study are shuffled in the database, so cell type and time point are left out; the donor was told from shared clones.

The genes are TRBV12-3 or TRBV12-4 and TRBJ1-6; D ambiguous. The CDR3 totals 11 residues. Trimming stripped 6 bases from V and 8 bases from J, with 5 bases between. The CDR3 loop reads CASRSDSPLHF. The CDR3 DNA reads TGTGCCAGCAGAAGCGATTCACCCCTCCACTTT.

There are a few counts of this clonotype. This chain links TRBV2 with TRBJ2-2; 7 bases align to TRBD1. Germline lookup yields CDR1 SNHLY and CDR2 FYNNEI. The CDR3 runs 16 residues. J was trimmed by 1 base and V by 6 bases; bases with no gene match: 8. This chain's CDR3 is CASSRQGMMNTGELFF. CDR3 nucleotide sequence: TGTGCCAGCAGCCGACAGGGAATGATGAACACCGGGGAGCTGTTTTTT.

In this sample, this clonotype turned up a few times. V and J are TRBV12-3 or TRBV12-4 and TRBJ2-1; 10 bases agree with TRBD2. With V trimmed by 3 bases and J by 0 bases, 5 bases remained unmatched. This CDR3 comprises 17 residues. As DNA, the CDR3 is TGTGCCAGCAGTTTGAGAATAGCGGGGGGCTCCTACAATGAGCAGTTCTTC. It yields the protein CASSLRIAGGSYNEQFF.

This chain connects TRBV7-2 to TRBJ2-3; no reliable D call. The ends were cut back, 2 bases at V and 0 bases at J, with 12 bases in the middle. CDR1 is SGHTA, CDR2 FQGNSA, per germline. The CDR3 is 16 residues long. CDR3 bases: TGTGCCAGCAGCTTACTCGGGCCCCTTAGCACAGATACGCAGTATTTT. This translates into CASSLLGPLSTDTQYF.

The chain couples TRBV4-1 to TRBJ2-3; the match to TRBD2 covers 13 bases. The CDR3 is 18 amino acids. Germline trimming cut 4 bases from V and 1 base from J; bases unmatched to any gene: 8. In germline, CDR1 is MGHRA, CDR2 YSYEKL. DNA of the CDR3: TGCGCCAGCAGCCTACGTAGGGGGACTAGCGGGGGCACAGATACGCAGTATTTT. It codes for CASSLRRGTSGGTDTQYF.

In DNA form, the CDR3 reads TGTGCCAGCAGCGTAGACGGACTCGGCAATCAGCCCCAGCATTTT. It yields the protein CASSVDGLGNQPQHF. The chain recombines TRBV9 with TRBJ1-5; D not certain. This CDR3 is built from 15 residues. Trimming took 0 bases from V and 2 from J, leaving 9 bases between them. Germline CDR1 is SGDLS and CDR2 is YYNGEE.

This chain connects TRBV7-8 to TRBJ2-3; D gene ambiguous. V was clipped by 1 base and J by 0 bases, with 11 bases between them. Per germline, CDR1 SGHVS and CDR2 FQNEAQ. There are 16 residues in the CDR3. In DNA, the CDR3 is TGTGCCAGCAGCTTAGGTACAGCTTCTAGCACAGATACGCAGTATTTT. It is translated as CASSLGTASSTDTQYF.

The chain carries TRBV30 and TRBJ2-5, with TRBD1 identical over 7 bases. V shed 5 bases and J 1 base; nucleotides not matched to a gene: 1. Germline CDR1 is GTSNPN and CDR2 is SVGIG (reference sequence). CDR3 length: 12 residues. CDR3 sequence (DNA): TGTGCCTGGGACAGGGCCCAAGAGACCCAGTACTTC. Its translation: CAWDRAQETQYF.